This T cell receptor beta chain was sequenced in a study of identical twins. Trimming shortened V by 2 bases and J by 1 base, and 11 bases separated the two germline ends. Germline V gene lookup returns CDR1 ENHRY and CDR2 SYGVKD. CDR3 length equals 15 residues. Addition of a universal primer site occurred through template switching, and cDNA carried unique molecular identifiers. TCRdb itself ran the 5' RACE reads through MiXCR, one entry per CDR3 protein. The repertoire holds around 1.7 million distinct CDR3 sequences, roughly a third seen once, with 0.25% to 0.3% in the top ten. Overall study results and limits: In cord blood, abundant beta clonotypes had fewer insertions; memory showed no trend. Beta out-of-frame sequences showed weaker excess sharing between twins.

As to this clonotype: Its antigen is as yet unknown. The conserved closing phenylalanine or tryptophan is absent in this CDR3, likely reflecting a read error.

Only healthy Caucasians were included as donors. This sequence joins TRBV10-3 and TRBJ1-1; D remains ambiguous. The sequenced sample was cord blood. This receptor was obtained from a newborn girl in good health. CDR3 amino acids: CAISELSMRNTEAFV. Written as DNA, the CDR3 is TGTGCCATCAGTGAGCTCTCAATGAGGAACACTGAAGCTTTCGTT.